This T cell receptor beta chain was retrieved from a study of blood T cell repertoires in COVID-19 (dated by TCRdb to the early 2020s). Context from the whole study: The collaborator samples originated in the United States, Italy and Spain and spanned the acute and convalescent phases of COVID-19. Sample metadata almost always included a de-identified subject ID, COVID-19 status, age in years and sex. Subjects who had been exposed to COVID-19, were actively infected with it, or had recovered from it provided the deeply sampled blood TCRbeta repertoires that made up the dataset. HLA class I and class II types, where available, came from metadata supplied by the sample provider rather than from assay-based typing. The material from the prospective study consisted of cDNA or gDNA derived from T cells, B-cell-depleted T cells, or PBMCs. The repertoires were released in a freely available public database meant as a resource for research on the immune response to SARS-CoV-2. The samples were drawn from two sources: the first 160 participants of the ongoing ImmuneRACE study, and over 1,000 subjects contributed by 6 global collaborators. What the study reported, not specific to this receptor: The quantity of clinical and demographic metadata differed by source and by participant and was supplied without curation.

Relative to germline, V is 4 bases shorter and J is 4 bases shorter, with 8 bases between their ends. Sequences LNHDA (CDR1) and SQIVND (CDR2) are obtained from the germline V gene (reference sequence). The CDR3 sequence holds 13 residues, the cysteine and phenylalanine included. Here the CDR3 DNA is all that survives: 39 bases in frame from base 1. The immunoSEQ Assay, a bias-controlled multiplex PCR, was used to amplify TCRbeta CDR3 regions from genomic DNA. As for the original processing: The number of nucleated cells in each sample was estimated by amplification of reference gene primers within the assay. To quantify the absolute abundance of each unique TCRbeta CDR3 rearrangement, sequence reads were collapsed and filtered. Productive Simpson clonality was computed per sample as the square root of Simpson's diversity index over productive rearrangements. TCRdb's version of the immuneACCESS table is confined to in-frame rearrangements and falls short of the full clone set. An unresolved V gene accounts for under half of the shortfall where checked; the remainder is of unknown origin. V, J and clone size derive from that table, while D and trimming were established from the DNA sequence. The sample data list over 350,000 clones, and more than 85% of these were observed just once. The ten largest clones take up 4.3% of the sample.

Of note for this clone: Its antigen is not yet known. No qualities accompany the bases; no much larger clone lies one base away.

Whole blood was collected in K2EDTA tubes by collaborating institutions according to the institutions' own protocols. Collaborator samples were shipped for TCRbeta analysis as frozen whole blood, isolated PBMCs, or DNA extracted from either sample type. The sequence was collected from a woman aged 30 to 39 with acute or convalescent COVID-19. Material for sequencing was peripheral blood. The chain couples TRBV19 to TRBJ1-3; the D gene is not confidently resolved. The CDR3 region has the sequence CASSTAGGNTIYF. The nucleotide sequence reads as follows: TGTGCCAGTAGTACCGCCGGGGGAAACACCATATATTTT.